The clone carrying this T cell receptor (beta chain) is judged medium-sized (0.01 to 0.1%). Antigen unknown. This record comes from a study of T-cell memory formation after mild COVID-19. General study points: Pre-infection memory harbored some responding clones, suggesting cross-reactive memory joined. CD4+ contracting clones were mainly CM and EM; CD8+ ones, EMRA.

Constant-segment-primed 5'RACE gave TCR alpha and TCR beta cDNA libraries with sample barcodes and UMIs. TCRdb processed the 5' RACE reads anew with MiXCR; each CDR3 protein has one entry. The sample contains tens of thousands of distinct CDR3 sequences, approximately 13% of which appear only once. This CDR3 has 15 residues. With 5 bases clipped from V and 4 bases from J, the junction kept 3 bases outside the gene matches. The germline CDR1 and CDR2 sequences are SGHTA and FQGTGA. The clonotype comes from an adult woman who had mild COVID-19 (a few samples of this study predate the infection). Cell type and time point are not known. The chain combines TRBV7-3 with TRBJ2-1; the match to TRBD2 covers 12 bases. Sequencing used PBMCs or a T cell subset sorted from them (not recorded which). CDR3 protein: CASSLGLAGYNEQFF. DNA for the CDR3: TGTGCCAGCAGCCTCGGACTAGCGGGGTACAATGAGCAGTTCTTC.